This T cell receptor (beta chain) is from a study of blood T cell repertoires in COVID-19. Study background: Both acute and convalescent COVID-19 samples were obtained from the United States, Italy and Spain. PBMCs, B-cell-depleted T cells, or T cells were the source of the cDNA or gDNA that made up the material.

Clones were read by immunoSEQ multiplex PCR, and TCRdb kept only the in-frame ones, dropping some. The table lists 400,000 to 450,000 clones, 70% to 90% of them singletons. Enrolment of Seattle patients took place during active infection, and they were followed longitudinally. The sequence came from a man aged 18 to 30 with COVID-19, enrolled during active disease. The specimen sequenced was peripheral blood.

CDR3 in DNA: TGTGCCAGCAGCTTGGGGCAGGGAAGGGCCTATAATTCACCCCTCCACTTT. It translates to CASSLGQGRAYNSPLHF. The genes are TRBV5-4 and TRBJ1-6; maybe TRBD1 (5 bases). Germline values: CDR1 SGHNT, CDR2 YYREEE (reference sequence). The germline V and J ends were trimmed by 0 bases and 2 bases, with 12 bases remaining between them. The length of the CDR3 is 17 residues.